This passage covers 5 T cell receptor beta chains from one sample sequenced in a study of tumor-infiltrating lymphocytes in primary liver carcinoma. Using a constant-region primer together with ProtoScript II reverse transcriptase, TCR beta cDNA was made from 500 ng of total RNA. What produced the TCR beta libraries was three nested multiplex PCR rounds using slightly modified ARM-PCR. Primers for the first two PCR rounds were TRBV1-TRBV30 forward primers and a C-beta reverse primer (roughly 10 cycles per round). TCRdb passed the multiplex PCR reads through MiXCR, listing each CDR3 protein once. The sample has more than 95,000 distinct CDR3 sequences, about four fifths seen once. It was from around 20-30 mg of unsorted bulk tissue that RNA and DNA were co-extracted. Sequenced input: liver tumor tissue from sampling region 3. Subset here: tumor region T3, left-lateral pole. All receptors derive from a middle-aged man with primary liver carcinoma and hepatitis B virus infection.

This clonotype was seen once. At one boundary the junction diverges from the germline segment, which might be a read error. The chain links TRBV6-5 to TRBJ1-1; D remains unclear. This CDR3 has 13 amino acids. CDR1 is MNHEY, CDR2 SVGAGI, per germline. The CDR3 region has the DNA TGTGCCAGCAGTCCCTCGGTGAACACTGAAACTTTCTTT. Translation gives CASSPSVNTETFF.

A word on this clonotype: Given the absence of the conserved phenylalanine or tryptophan at the CDR3 end, a read error is likely. The chain is built from TRBV11-2 and TRBJ2-5, with D uncertain. The germline gives CDR1 SGHAT, CDR2 FQNNGV. The CDR3 covers 15 residues. Here the CDR3 DNA reads TGTGGCAGCAGCCCTGTCGGGCTAGTCCCAGAGACCCAGTACTCC. It codes for CGSSPVGLVPETQYS.

The table lists this clonotype with many counts. The chain combines TRBV6-6 with TRBJ1-2; D unresolved. V lost 0 bases and J lost 4, with 9 bases in between. Germline V gives CDR1 MNHNY, CDR2 SVGAGI (reference sequence). The CDR3 extends over 14 amino acids. In DNA, the CDR3 is TGTGCCAGCAGTTACTCTTCCAGTACCTATGGCTACACCTTC. Its protein product is CASSYSSSTYGYTF.

For this clonotype: Here the CDR3 omits its conserved ending phenylalanine or tryptophan, so a read error is the likely source. No DNA is shown, since the ends of the CDR3 on it are uncertain; the CDR3 is the one TCRdb lists. The rearrangement links TRBV29-1 to TRBJ1-1. Germline V gene data show CDR1 as SQVTM and CDR2 as ANQGSEA. The CDR3 extends over 15 residues, inclusive of both ends. The CDR3 loop reads CSVRNGWGMNTEALY.

About this clonotype itself: One base away lies a much larger clone, so this may be a sequencing read error. The chain uses TRBV25-1 and TRBJ2-1; 9 bases agree with TRBD1. Germline CDR1 reads MGHDK; CDR2 reads SYGVNS. The CDR3 is 15 amino acids. With 7 bases clipped from V and 2 bases from J, the junction kept 6 bases outside the gene matches. The CDR3 loop reads CASTVQGAPYNEQFF. CDR3 nucleotides: TGTGCCAGCACTGTACAGGGGGCCCCCTACAATGAGCAGTTCTTC.